One sample yielded the 30 T cell receptor beta chains listed below, sequenced in a study of quantifying T cell responses using KT2 cells. Study overall: cDNA was made from DNase-treated RNA using alpha and beta constant primers.

A single-stranded UMI oligo with SP2 sequence was ligated to cDNA 3' ends. An equimolar mix of RC1.1 and RC1.2 primed the beta chain across TRBC1 and TRBC2. In TCRdb, the UMI-ligation and nested PCR reads were re-called with MiXCR into one record per CDR3 protein. The sample includes tens of thousands of distinct CDR3 sequences, around a tenth seen only once; the top ten take roughly 9.7%. The sequenced sample was PBMCs spiked with cells of the T cell clone KT2. Every receptor here comes from a human donor.

This clonotype occurred many times. The rearrangement uses TRBV7-9 and TRBJ1-6, with 9 positions matching TRBD1. The CDR3 length is 15 residues. CDR1 SEHNR and CDR2 FQNEAQ come from the germline V gene (reference sequence). Trimming cost V 3 bases and J 5 bases; bases outside gene matches: 2. CDR3 in amino acids: CASSLGQGNNSPLHF. Written as DNA, the CDR3 is TGTGCCAGCAGCTTGGGACAGGGCAATAATTCACCCCTCCACTTT.

V usage is TRBV7-2 and J usage is TRBJ1-2; D gene uncertain. Deletions cut 1 base from V and 4 bases from J, with 13 bases between. This CDR3 region has 15 residues. Germline V CDR1 and CDR2: SGHTA, FQGNSA. DNA of the CDR3: TGTGCCAGCAGCTTAGTCGGCAGCCAAATCTATGGCTACACCTTC. Residues: CASSLVGSQIYGYTF. Full variable domain (rest looked up from reference TRBV7-2 and TRBJ1-2): GAGVSQSPSNKVTEKGKDVELRCDPISGHTALYWYRQSLGQGLEFLIYFQGNSAPDKSGLPSDRFSAERTGGSVSTLTIQRTQQEDSAVYLCASSLVGSQIYGYTFGSGTRLTVV.

This clonotype was seen many times. The chain is built from TRBV3-1 and TRBJ1-6; D uncertain. Germline V lookup: CDR1 LGHDT, CDR2 YNNKEL (reference sequence). V was trimmed by 3 bases and J by 0 bases, leaving 9 bases between them. The CDR3 is made up of 16 amino acids. CDR3 in amino acids: CASSQTRSSYNSPLHF. DNA of the CDR3: TGTGCCAGCAGCCAGACCCGGAGCTCCTATAATTCACCCCTCCACTTT.

This clonotype was seen ten or more times. The gene calls are TRBV20-1 and TRBJ1-1; the D gene is possibly TRBD1 (6 bases). Trimming left V 5 bases short and J 5 bases short, with 12 bases between. Germline CDR1 DFQATT, CDR2 SNEGSKA (reference sequence). The CDR3 is 12 amino acids. The CDR3 DNA is TGCAGTGCTCCGCTGGGGGCAACTGAAGCTTTCTTT. Protein sequence: CSAPLGATEAFF.

The V and J genes are TRBV24-1 and TRBJ2-1; the D is unclear. This CDR3 has 17 amino acids. Germline V gene sequence: CDR1 KGHDR, CDR2 SFDVKD. The V end lost 3 bases, the J end lost 0 bases, and 14 bases lay between the germline ends. CDR3 in amino acids: CATSDPRSNRSYNEQFF. In DNA form, the CDR3 reads TGTGCCACCAGTGATCCCCGTTCTAACCGCTCCTACAATGAGCAGTTCTTC.

This chain uses TRBV3-1 with TRBJ2-2; 11 bases map to TRBD2. Per germline, CDR1 LGHDT and CDR2 YNNKEL (reference sequence). V gave up 4 bases and J gave up 3 bases; unmatched junction bases: 4. This CDR3 region has 16 residues. The DNA of the CDR3 is TGTGCCAGCAGCCTTACTAGCGGGAGATACACCGGGGAGCTGTTTTTT. It specifies CASSLTSGRYTGELFF.

The rearrangement links TRBV4-2 to TRBJ2-7; TRBD2 aligns across 7 bases. V was clipped by 4 bases and J by 2 bases; unmatched bases: 8. This CDR3 spans 15 amino acids. CDR1 and CDR2 from the germline V gene are LGHNA and YNFKEQ. CDR3 nucleotides: TGTGCCAGCAGCCCAGCGGGGACCAAGACCTACGAGCAGTACTTC. The encoded protein is CASSPAGTKTYEQYF.

This clonotype was observed at least ten times. This sequence joins TRBV20-1 and TRBJ2-3; 13 nucleotides match TRBD2. From germline, CDR1 is DFQATT and CDR2 SNEGSKA (reference sequence). This CDR3 spans 20 amino acids. V shed 0 bases, J shed 0 bases, and the junction held 12 bases outside the gene matches. Here the CDR3 DNA reads TGCAGTGCTAGAGATAGGATGGGACTAGCGGGGACCACTAGCACAGATACGCAGTATTTT. Translating gives CSARDRMGLAGTTSTDTQYF.

This clonotype was counted between two and nine times. The chain carries TRBV11-2 and TRBJ2-7; 10 positions agree with TRBD2. The V gene end was trimmed by 1 base and the J gene end by 5 bases; junction bases not matched to a gene: 17. This CDR3 is 19 amino acids long. The V gene's germline CDR1 is SGHAT and CDR2 FQNNGV. CDR3 in DNA: TGTGCCAGCAGCTTAGGGGCTAGCGGGGGCCCCGTGAGTATCCACGAGCAGTACTTC. Its protein is CASSLGASGGPVSIHEQYF.

In this sample, this clonotype turned up a few times. The rearrangement uses TRBV20-1 and TRBJ2-1; 10 bases map to TRBD2. The V and J ends lost 6 bases and 0 bases, in that order; junction bases with no gene match: 5. Germline CDR1 and CDR2: DFQATT and SNEGSKA (reference sequence). This CDR3 contains 15 residues. CDR3 nucleotide sequence: TGCAGTGCCGATCCTAGCGGGAGCTCCTACAATGAGCAGTTCTTC. This encodes CSADPSGSSYNEQFF.

This clonotype was seen more than once but under ten times. The rearrangement joins TRBV20-1 to TRBJ2-1; 8 bases are a match to TRBD1. The V segment lost 5 bases and the J segment 6 bases; nucleotides outside the gene matches: 3. Per germline, CDR1 DFQATT and CDR2 SNEGSKA (reference sequence). This CDR3 has 12 amino acids. DNA of the CDR3: TGCAGTGCTTTAACAGGGGGCAATGAGCAGTTCTTC. It codes for CSALTGGNEQFF.

This clonotype showed up many times. The V gene is TRBV12-3 or TRBV12-4, the J gene TRBJ1-5; no clear D gene. The CDR3 spans 14 residues. Trimming left V 1 base short and J 6 bases short, with 10 bases between. CDR3 residues: CASSLGEGSQPQHF. CDR3 sequence (DNA): TGTGCCAGCAGTTTAGGGGAAGGCAGTCAGCCCCAGCATTTT.

This chain links TRBV5-1 with TRBJ1-5; D not certain. The CDR3 runs 15 residues. Trimming cost V 0 bases and J 0 bases, with 7 bases left between them. Germline CDR1 reads SGHRS; CDR2 reads YFSETQ. CDR3 in amino acids: CASSLGPASNQPQHF. CDR3 in DNA: TGCGCCAGCAGCTTGGGACCCGCTAGCAATCAGCCCCAGCATTTT.

The J gene is TRBJ2-1, the V gene TRBV25-1, with D maybe TRBD1 (6 bases). This CDR3 comprises 16 residues. Germline CDR1 reads MGHDK; CDR2 reads SYGVNS. With 2 bases removed from V and 3 bases from J, the gap between germline ends came to 14 bases. This CDR3 reads CASSEIGQRVYNEQFF. CDR3 coding DNA: TGTGCCAGCAGTGAAATCGGACAGCGAGTCTACAATGAGCAGTTCTTC.

This clonotype was seen many times. The chain links TRBV14 to TRBJ1-4, with D uncertain. Trimming removed 3 bases at V and 5 bases at J, with 7 bases between. Germline-derived CDR1 and CDR2 are SGHDN and FVKESK. CDR3 length: 13 residues. The CDR3 sequence is CASSQVVNEKLFF. The CDR3 nucleotides are TGTGCCAGCAGCCAGGTGGTAAATGAAAAACTGTTTTTT.

The gene calls are TRBV30 and TRBJ2-7, with 9 bases that match TRBD1. The J segment lost 0 bases and the V segment lost 3 bases, leaving 3 bases of the junction unmatched. Per germline, CDR1 GTSNPN and CDR2 SVGIG (reference sequence). The CDR3 has 14 amino acids. The DNA of the CDR3 is TGTGCCTGGAGGGGACAGGGTATCTCCTACGAGCAGTACTTC. This sequence encodes CAWRGQGISYEQYF.

This clonotype was observed a handful of times. This sequence joins TRBV7-3 and TRBJ1-1; no clear D gene. V lost 2 bases, J lost 0 bases, and 4 bases lay in between. Germline V lookup: CDR1 SGHTA, CDR2 FQGTGA. This CDR3 comprises 13 residues. CDR3 protein: CASSLSVNTEAFF. In DNA, the CDR3 is TGTGCCAGCAGCTTATCAGTGAACACTGAAGCTTTCTTT.

This clonotype was detected ten times or more. The chain is built from TRBV7-3 and TRBJ2-3; 9 nucleotides agree with TRBD1. The germline V gene has CDR1 SGHTA and CDR2 FQGTGA. V was pared by 8 bases and J by 6 bases, with 9 bases of the junction left unmatched. The CDR3 is made up of 14 amino acids. The CDR3 DNA reads as TGTGCCAGCGCGGGACAGGGACCCATGGATACGCAGTATTTT. Its protein is CASAGQGPMDTQYF.

Ten or more counts support this clonotype. The V and J genes are TRBV29-1 and TRBJ2-2; 12 bases agree with TRBD2. Germline V gene sequence: CDR1 SQVTM, CDR2 ANQGSEA. The CDR3 is 14 residues long. Trimming at V came to 6 bases and at J to 7 bases, leaving 6 bases not matched to a gene. The CDR3 region is CSVTSGSEVGELFF. The CDR3 DNA is TGCAGCGTGACTAGCGGGAGTGAGGTCGGGGAGCTGTTTTTT.

The rearrangement uses TRBV6-2 or TRBV6-3 and TRBJ2-3, with unresolved D. This CDR3 has 13 residues. The ends were cut back, 4 bases at V and 7 bases at J, with 12 bases in the middle. The germline gives CDR1 MNHEY, CDR2 SVGEGT. The CDR3 DNA follows: TGTGCCAGCAGTTTTCAGAGAGCAAATACGCAGTATTTT. This encodes CASSFQRANTQYF.

This clonotype was picked up many times. V is TRBV18 and J is TRBJ1-1, with 8 nucleotides matching TRBD1. CDR1 and CDR2 (germline): KGHSH, LQKENI. The length of the CDR3 is 14 residues. The ends lost 1 base at V and 4 bases at J; junction bases unmatched: 2. The CDR3 DNA is TGTGCCAGCTCACCACTCGGACAGGGCACTGAAGCTTTCTTT. Translation: CASSPLGQGTEAFF.

This clonotype is medium-sized within its sample. The J gene is TRBJ1-2, the V gene TRBV20-1; 9 nucleotides match TRBD1. The CDR3 totals 15 residues. CDR1 and CDR2 from the germline V gene are DFQATT and SNEGSKA (reference sequence). Losses at the gene ends were 1 base for V and 3 bases for J; bases not matched to a gene: 6. The CDR3 loop reads CSARVRDRVDYGYTF. CDR3 nucleotides: TGCAGTGCTAGAGTTCGGGACAGGGTCGACTATGGCTACACCTTC.

This clonotype was counted at least ten times. The chain employs TRBV6-2 or TRBV6-3 and TRBJ2-1, with 7 bases fitting TRBD2. The germline V gene has CDR1 MNHEY and CDR2 SVGEGT. The ends lost 2 bases at V and 10 bases at J; junction bases unmatched: 14. The CDR3 has 16 residues. The CDR3 region has the DNA TGTGCCAGCAGTTACCTCAGACTAGCTCAAGGCGGGGAGCAGTTCTTC. Encoded protein: CASSYLRLAQGGEQFF.

This clonotype was recorded many times. This chain uses TRBV4-1 with TRBJ1-3, with D possibly TRBD1 on 5 matching bases. Trimming stripped 2 bases from V and 9 bases from J, with 8 bases between. CDR1 is MGHRA and CDR2 is YSYEKL in the germline V gene. The CDR3 is 12 residues long. CDR3 protein: CASSQTGGTIYF. In DNA, the CDR3 is TGCGCCAGCAGCCAAACCGGGGGCACCATATATTTT.

This clonotype came up many times. The chain carries TRBV2 and TRBJ2-2; 9 bases line up with TRBD1. After removal of 5 bases from V and 3 bases from J, the junction contained 7 bases not matched to a gene. This CDR3 spans 16 amino acids. Germline loops: CDR1 SNHLY, CDR2 FYNNEI. The CDR3: CASSPRTGAYTGELFF. CDR3 sequence (DNA): TGTGCCAGCAGTCCGCGGACAGGGGCTTACACCGGGGAGCTGTTTTTT.

J is TRBJ1-1 and V is TRBV20-1, with unresolved D. CDR3 size: 14 residues. The germline V gene encodes CDR1 DFQATT and CDR2 SNEGSKA (reference sequence). Trimming removed 0 bases at V and 4 bases at J, with 12 bases between. For the CDR3, the DNA is TGCAGTGCTAGAGATCCTGATGTGGCCACTGAAGCTTTCTTT. This sequence encodes CSARDPDVATEAFF.

This clonotype was counted between two and nine times. The chain joins TRBV3-1 to TRBJ2-1; D perhaps matches TRBD1 (6 bases). CDR1 is LGHDT and CDR2 is YNNKEL in the germline V gene (reference sequence). The germline V and J ends were trimmed by 1 base and 4 bases, with 17 bases remaining between them. The CDR3 loop spans 17 amino acids. CDR3 sequence (DNA): TGTGCCAGCAGCCAAGCCCTTACCCGGGACATTTACAATGAGCAGTTCTTC. Translating it yields CASSQALTRDIYNEQFF.

The chain employs TRBV19 and TRBJ1-5, with D perhaps TRBD1 (5 bases). V dropped 5 bases and J dropped 3 bases, with 11 bases sitting between them. From germline, CDR1 is LNHDA and CDR2 SQIVND (reference sequence). CDR3 length: 14 residues. DNA of the CDR3: TGTGCCAGTAGTCTGGCCAGGGACAATCAGCCCCAGCATTTT. Translation: CASSLARDNQPQHF.

The CDR3 sequence is CASSLGVLRRDSDTQYF. CDR3 nucleotide sequence: TGTGCCAGCAGCTTAGGAGTCCTCAGACGTGACTCCGATACGCAGTATTTT. The genes are TRBV7-2 and TRBJ2-3; D call uncertain. CDR3 length: 17 residues. V shed 1 base and J shed 6 bases, with 20 bases lying between them. Germline CDR1 and CDR2: SGHTA and FQGNSA.

A few counts support this clonotype. The chain joins TRBV20-1 to TRBJ2-5; 7 bases line up with TRBD2. The V segment lost 1 base and the J segment 5 bases; nucleotides outside the gene matches: 4. This CDR3 region has 13 residues. CDR1 and CDR2 from the germline V gene are DFQATT and SNEGSKA (reference sequence). The CDR3 nucleotides are TGCAGTGCTAGAGCGGGAGCGGGGGAGACCCAGTACTTC. Encoded protein: CSARAGAGETQYF.